The 23 T cell receptor beta chains below come from one sample, sequenced in a study of blood T cell repertoires in COVID-19. Sequencing used immunoSEQ multiplex PCR; TCRdb keeps in-frame clones, though not all of them. The sample includes a few hundred thousand clones, about 82% of them seen just once. The sequencing input was peripheral blood. All receptors derive from a human donor in a cohort sampled during active COVID-19.

The table lists this clone with a few counts. The V gene is TRBV10-3, the J gene TRBJ2-7; the match to TRBD2 covers 12 bases. The CDR3 runs 14 residues. From germline, CDR1 is ENHRY and CDR2 SYGVKD. The J segment lost 0 bases and the V segment lost 6 bases, leaving 0 bases of the junction unmatched. The DNA for the CDR3 is TGTGCCATCAGGGGACTAGCGGGCTCCTACGAGCAGTACTTC. Residues: CAIRGLAGSYEQYF.

This chain uses TRBV5-1 with TRBJ1-6, with D possibly being TRBD1 (6 bases). The CDR3 length is 14 residues. Germline V gene sequence: CDR1 SGHRS, CDR2 YFSETQ. Trimming took 5 bases from V and 5 from J, leaving 11 bases between them. The CDR3 DNA reads TGCGCCAGCAGTTACCGGGACAATAATTCACCCCTCCACTTT. Its translation: CASSYRDNNSPLHF.

J is TRBJ2-7 and V is TRBV7-8, with 10 bases matching TRBD1. Germline CDR1 SGHVS, CDR2 FQNEAQ. The CDR3 totals 19 residues. V lost 5 bases and J lost 4; bases outside the gene matches: 20. The CDR3 bases are TGTGCCAGCAGCCCGGCCGGGACAGGGGAGTTCGGTGGCCCTTACGAGCAGTACTTC. It yields the protein CASSPAGTGEFGGPYEQYF.

V gene TRBV25-1 combines with J gene TRBJ1-2; no definite D call. Deletions cut 4 bases from V and 7 bases from J, with 7 bases between. Per germline, CDR1 MGHDK and CDR2 SYGVNS. This CDR3 contains 11 residues. CDR3: CASSVGSGYTF. The CDR3 DNA reads as TGTGCCAGCAGTGTAGGGAGTGGCTACACCTTC.

The chain is built from TRBV5-4 and TRBJ2-1, with D possibly matching TRBD2 (5 bases). The CDR3 length is 14 residues. V gave up 6 bases and J gave up 3 bases, with 13 bases separating them. Germline values: CDR1 SGHNT, CDR2 YYREEE (reference sequence). CDR3 DNA: TGTGCCAGCACCTCGTCGGGGTTCTACAATGAGCAGTTCTTC. Its protein product is CASTSSGFYNEQFF.

This rearrangement joins TRBV2 to TRBJ2-1; 8 bases align to TRBD2. CDR1 is SNHLY and CDR2 is FYNNEI in the germline V gene. After removal of 11 bases from V and 7 bases from J, the junction contained 10 bases not matched to a gene. This CDR3 region has 13 residues. The CDR3 reads CASKERGLNEQFF. For the CDR3, the DNA is TGTGCCTCTAAAGAGCGGGGGTTAAATGAGCAGTTCTTC.

In this sample, this clone turned up many times. The V and J genes are TRBV5-6 and TRBJ1-2, with unresolved D. CDR1 and CDR2 from the germline V gene are SGHDT and YYEEEE. Deletions cut 5 bases from V and 5 bases from J, with 19 bases between. The CDR3 spans 15 residues. The CDR3, as DNA: TGTGCCAGCAGTAAGCGGGGTGCGGCTGGGTATGGCTACACCTTC. Amino acids: CASSKRGAAGYGYTF.

The chain uses TRBV10-3 and TRBJ1-1; possibly TRBD1 for D (5 bases). The germline gives CDR1 ENHRY, CDR2 SYGVKD. Trimming took 2 bases from V and 0 from J, leaving 19 bases between them. The CDR3 is made up of 18 amino acids. CDR3 residues: CAISERFGSTEMNTEAFF. The CDR3 DNA sequence: TGTGCCATCAGTGAGCGCTTTGGCTCGACAGAAATGAACACTGAAGCTTTCTTT.

The chain employs TRBV29-1 and TRBJ2-7; D remains ambiguous. CDR1 and CDR2 (germline): SQVTM, ANQGSEA. This CDR3 has 11 amino acids. Trimming shortened V by 7 bases and J by 0 bases, and 7 bases separated the two germline ends. The CDR3: CSAQISYEQYF. CDR3 sequence (DNA): TGCAGCGCCCAAATCTCCTACGAGCAGTACTTC.

The chain is built from TRBV3-1 (or the pseudogene TRBV3-2) and TRBJ1-6; 10 bases agree with TRBD1. The CDR3 runs to 17 residues. V lost 4 bases, J lost 9 bases, and 12 bases stayed unmatched. Looked up from germline, CDR1 is LGHDT and CDR2 is YNNKEL (reference sequence). The DNA of the CDR3 is TGTGCCAGCAGCCGGACGACAGGGGGCTCTAGGACTTCACCCCTCCACTTT. This codes for CASSRTTGGSRTSPLHF.

The CDR3 region is CASSLSGTSGVAQYF. CDR3 in DNA: TGTGCCAGCAGCTTAAGTGGGACTAGCGGGGTCGCGCAGTATTTT. V usage is TRBV7-3 and J usage is TRBJ2-3; TRBD2 agrees at 13 bases. This CDR3 contains 15 residues. In germline, CDR1 is SGHTA, CDR2 FQGTGA. Losses at the gene ends were 1 base for V and 10 bases for J; bases not matched to a gene: 5.

This sequence joins TRBV3-1 (or the pseudogene TRBV3-2) and TRBJ2-3; maybe TRBD1 (5 bases). This CDR3 spans 14 amino acids. Trimming shortened V by 4 bases and J by 2 bases, and 10 bases separated the two germline ends. Germline V lookup: CDR1 LGHDT, CDR2 YNNKEL (reference sequence). CDR3 nucleotide sequence: TGTGCCAGCAGCCCGGACACCCTCACAGATACGCAGTATTTT. This translates into CASSPDTLTDTQYF.

CDR3 bases: TGTGCCAGCAGCTTAGGGGGAGTTCGAGCTGAAGCTTTCTTT. This encodes CASSLGGVRAEAFF. This chain connects TRBV13 to TRBJ1-1; D unresolved. Germline V gene sequence: CDR1 PRHDT, CDR2 FYEKMQ (reference sequence). This CDR3 contains 14 residues. Trimming pared 0 bases from V and 6 bases from J, leaving 11 bases between.

The V and J genes are TRBV7-9 and TRBJ2-5; D gene ambiguous. This CDR3 has 17 residues. CDR1 is SEHNR, CDR2 FQNEAQ, per germline (reference sequence). Between the trimmed V and J ends, which lost 2 bases and 5 bases, there was a span of 21 bases. The CDR3 sequence: CASSLYYGLLVDETQYF. The CDR3 DNA is TGTGCCAGCAGCTTATACTACGGGTTGTTGGTGGATGAGACCCAGTACTTC.

This rearrangement joins TRBV30 to TRBJ1-1, with unresolved D. The CDR3 is 15 residues long. V lost 0 bases, J lost 3 bases, and 14 bases lay in between. Per the germline V gene, CDR1 is GTSNPN and CDR2 is SVGIG (reference sequence). The CDR3, as DNA: TGTGCCTGGAGTGTTTACGGGGTGATGGACACTGAAGCTTTCTTT. Its protein product is CAWSVYGVMDTEAFF.

The V call is TRBV7-9, the J call TRBJ1-1, with 8 bases identical to TRBD1. CDR1 SEHNR and CDR2 FQNEAQ come from the germline V gene (reference sequence). Losses at the gene ends were 4 bases for V and 1 base for J; bases not matched to a gene: 5. The CDR3 is made up of 15 amino acids. The CDR3 loop reads CASSSPTGANTEAFF. The CDR3 DNA reads as TGTGCCAGCAGCTCGCCGACAGGGGCGAACACTGAAGCTTTCTTT. The full variable domain, rest sourced from reference TRBV7-9 and TRBJ1-1, is DTGVSQNPRHKITKRGQNVTFRCDPISEHNRLYWYRQTLGQGPEFLTYFQNEAQLEKSRLLSDRFSAERPKGSFSTLEIQRTEQGDSAMYLCASSSPTGANTEAFFGQGTRLTVV.

V gene TRBV6-5 combines with J gene TRBJ2-3; TRBD2 aligns across 8 bases. The trim removed 8 bases at V and 3 bases at J, leaving 10 bases unmatched. The germline gives CDR1 MNHEY, CDR2 SVGAGI. The CDR3 consists of 15 residues. CDR3 coding DNA: TGTGCCAGCGCAACCGGGGGGGCCGGAACAGATACGCAGTATTTT. Translating it yields CASATGGAGTDTQYF.

As concerns this clone: The sample contains more than one DNA sequence encoding this CDR3. V is TRBV29-1 and J is TRBJ2-2; D is ambiguous. Germline lookup yields CDR1 SQVTM and CDR2 ANQGSEA. V was cut by 3 bases and J by 0 bases, with 5 bases left in between. This CDR3 region has 13 residues. In DNA form, the CDR3 reads TGCAGCGTTGACCGGGCGAACACCGGGGAGCTGTTTTTT. Translating it yields CSVDRANTGELFF.

V usage is TRBV27 and J usage is TRBJ1-6, with D unclear. CDR3 length equals 12 residues. Trimming took off 5 bases at V and 5 bases at J, with 4 bases between the two ends. The germline V gene has CDR1 MNHEY and CDR2 SMNVEV (reference sequence). The CDR3 region is CASSPNNSPLHF. In DNA form, the CDR3 reads TGTGCCAGCAGTCCTAATAATTCACCCCTCCACTTT.

The rearrangement joins TRBV2 to TRBJ2-6; D is undetermined. This CDR3 is 13 amino acids long. With 6 bases removed from V and 1 base from J, the gap between germline ends came to 4 bases. Germline V CDR1 and CDR2: SNHLY, FYNNEI. The CDR3 here is CASSASGANVLTF. The CDR3 bases are TGTGCCAGCAGCGCGTCTGGGGCCAACGTCCTGACTTTC.

J is TRBJ1-2 and V is TRBV25-1; TRBD1 is a possible D gene (5 bases). V lost 1 base, J lost 1 base, and 7 bases lay in between. Germline CDR1 is MGHDK and CDR2 is SYGVNS. The CDR3 covers 14 residues. CDR3 in DNA: TGTGCCAGCAGTGAATTAGGACATAACTATGGCTACACCTTC. As protein: CASSELGHNYGYTF.

This rearrangement joins TRBV7-2 to TRBJ1-6; D is possibly TRBD1 (6 bases). Germline V gene sequence: CDR1 SGHTA, CDR2 FQGNSA. The ends were cut back, 4 bases at V and 1 base at J, with 17 bases in the middle. The CDR3 sequence is 18 residues long. CDR3 protein: CASSSNRDQGSYNSPLHF. The CDR3 DNA reads TGTGCCAGCAGCTCCAACAGGGATCAAGGATCCTATAATTCACCCCTCCACTTT.

This clone was seen a handful of times. The chain recombines TRBV2 with TRBJ1-6; no reliable D call. V was clipped by 11 bases and J by 7 bases, with 24 bases between them. Germline CDR1 reads SNHLY; CDR2 reads FYNNEI. The CDR3 contains 16 residues. The CDR3 sequence is CARRSFVPFGNSPLHF. The DNA of the CDR3 is TGTGCCCGACGGAGTTTCGTGCCTTTCGGGAATTCACCCCTCCACTTT.